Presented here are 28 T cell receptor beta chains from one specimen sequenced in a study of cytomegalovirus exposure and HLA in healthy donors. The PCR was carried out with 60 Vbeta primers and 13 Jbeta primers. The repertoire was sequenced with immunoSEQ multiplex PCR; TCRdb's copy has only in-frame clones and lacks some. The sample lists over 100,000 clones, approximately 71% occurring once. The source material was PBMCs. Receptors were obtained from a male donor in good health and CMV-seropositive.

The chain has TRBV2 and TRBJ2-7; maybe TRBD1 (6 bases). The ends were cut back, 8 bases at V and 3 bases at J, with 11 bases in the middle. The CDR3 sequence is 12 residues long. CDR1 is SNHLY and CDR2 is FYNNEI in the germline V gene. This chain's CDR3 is CASRTDDYEQYF. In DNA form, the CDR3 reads TGTGCCAGCCGGACAGACGACTACGAGCAGTACTTC.

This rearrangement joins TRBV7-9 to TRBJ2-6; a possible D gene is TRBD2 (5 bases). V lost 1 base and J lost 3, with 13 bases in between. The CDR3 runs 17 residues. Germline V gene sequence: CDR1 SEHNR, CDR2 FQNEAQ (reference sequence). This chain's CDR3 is CASSLDFRERGANVLTF. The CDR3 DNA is TGTGCCAGCAGCTTAGATTTTAGGGAGCGTGGGGCCAACGTCCTGACTTTC.

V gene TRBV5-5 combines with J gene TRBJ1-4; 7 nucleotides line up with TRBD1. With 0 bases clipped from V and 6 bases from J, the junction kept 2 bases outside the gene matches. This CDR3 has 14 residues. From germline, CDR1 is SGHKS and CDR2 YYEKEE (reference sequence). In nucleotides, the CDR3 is TGTGCCAGCAGCTTGGGGGACAGAGATGAAAAACTGTTTTTT. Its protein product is CASSLGDRDEKLFF.

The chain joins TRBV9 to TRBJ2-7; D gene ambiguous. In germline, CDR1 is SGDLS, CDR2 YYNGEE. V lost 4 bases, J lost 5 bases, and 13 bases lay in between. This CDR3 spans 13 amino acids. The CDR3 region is CASSPNDWDEQYF. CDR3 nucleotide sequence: TGTGCCAGCAGCCCCAATGACTGGGACGAGCAGTACTTC.

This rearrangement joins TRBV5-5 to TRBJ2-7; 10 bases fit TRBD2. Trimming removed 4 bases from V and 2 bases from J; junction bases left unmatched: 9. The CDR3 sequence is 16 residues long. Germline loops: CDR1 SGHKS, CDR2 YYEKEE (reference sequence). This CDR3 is CASSHNSGRPTYEQYF. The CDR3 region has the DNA TGTGCCAGCAGCCACAATAGCGGGAGGCCTACCTACGAGCAGTACTTC.

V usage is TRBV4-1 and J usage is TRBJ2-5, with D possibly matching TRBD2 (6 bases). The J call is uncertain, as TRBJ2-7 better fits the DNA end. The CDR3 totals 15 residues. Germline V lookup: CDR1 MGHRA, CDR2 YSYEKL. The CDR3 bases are TGCGCCAGCAGCCAAGAGAGAGGGAGGTCCTACGAGCAGTACTTC. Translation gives CASSQERGRSYEQYF.

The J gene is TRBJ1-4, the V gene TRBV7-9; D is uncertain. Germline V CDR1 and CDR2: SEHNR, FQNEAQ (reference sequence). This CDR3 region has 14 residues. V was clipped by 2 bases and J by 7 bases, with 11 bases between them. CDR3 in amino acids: CASSLTVTSEKLFF. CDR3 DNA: TGTGCCAGCAGCTTAACAGTGACCTCTGAAAAACTGTTTTTT.

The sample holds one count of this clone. CDR3 sequence: CASSRDRFYEQYF. CDR3 bases: TGTGCCAGCAGTCGGGACAGGTTCTACGAGCAGTACTTC. The chain recombines TRBV11-2 with TRBJ2-7, with 8 positions matching TRBD1. The trim removed 6 bases at V and 3 bases at J, leaving 4 bases unmatched. The germline V gene encodes CDR1 SGHAT and CDR2 FQNNGV. The CDR3 is 13 amino acids.

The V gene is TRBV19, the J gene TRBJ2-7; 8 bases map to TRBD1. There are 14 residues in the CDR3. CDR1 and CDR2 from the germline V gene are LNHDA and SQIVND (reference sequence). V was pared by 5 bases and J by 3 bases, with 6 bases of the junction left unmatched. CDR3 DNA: TGTGCCAGTAGTTCCACGGACAGGGTCTACGAGCAGTACTTC. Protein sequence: CASSSTDRVYEQYF.

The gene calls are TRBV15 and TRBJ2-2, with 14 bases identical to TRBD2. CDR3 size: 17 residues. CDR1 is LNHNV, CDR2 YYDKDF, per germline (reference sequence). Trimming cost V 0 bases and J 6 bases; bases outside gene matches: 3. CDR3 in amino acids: CATSRDLGLAGAGELFF. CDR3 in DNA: TGTGCCACCAGCAGAGATTTGGGACTAGCGGGAGCCGGGGAGCTGTTTTTT.

The CDR3 DNA is TGTGCCAGCAGCGCCAGCCAGGGGGGAAAAAACATTCAGTACTTC. Translation: CASSASQGGKNIQYF. The J gene is TRBJ2-4, the V gene TRBV6-1, with D maybe TRBD1 (7 bases). CDR1 MNHNS and CDR2 SASEGT come from the germline V gene. Trimming cost V 6 bases and J 4 bases, with 16 bases left between them. This CDR3 has 15 residues.

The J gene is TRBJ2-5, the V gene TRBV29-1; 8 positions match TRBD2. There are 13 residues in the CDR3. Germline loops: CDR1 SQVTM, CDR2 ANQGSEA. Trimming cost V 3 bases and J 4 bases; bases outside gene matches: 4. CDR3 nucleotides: TGCAGCGTTGAGAAGCGGGAGAGAGAGACCCAGTACTTC. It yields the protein CSVEKRERETQYF.

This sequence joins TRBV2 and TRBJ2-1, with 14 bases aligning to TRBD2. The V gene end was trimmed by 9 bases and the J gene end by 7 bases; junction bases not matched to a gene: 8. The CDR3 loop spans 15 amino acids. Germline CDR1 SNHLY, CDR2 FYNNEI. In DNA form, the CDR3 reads TGTGCCAGAAGCGGACTAGCGGGAGGAGAGAATGAGCAGTTCTTC. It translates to CARSGLAGGENEQFF.

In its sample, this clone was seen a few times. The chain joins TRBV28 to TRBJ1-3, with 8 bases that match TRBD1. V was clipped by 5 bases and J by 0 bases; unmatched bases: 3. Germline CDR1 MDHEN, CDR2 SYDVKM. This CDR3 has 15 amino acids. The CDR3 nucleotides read TGTGCCAGCAGTGTCGACAGGGGCTCTGGAAACACCATATATTTT. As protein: CASSVDRGSGNTIYF.

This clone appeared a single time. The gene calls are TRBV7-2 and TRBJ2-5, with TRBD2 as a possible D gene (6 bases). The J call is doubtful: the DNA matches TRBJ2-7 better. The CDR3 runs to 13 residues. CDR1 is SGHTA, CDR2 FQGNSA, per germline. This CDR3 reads CASSLEAGSEQYF. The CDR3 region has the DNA TGTGCCAGCAGCTTAGAAGCGGGCTCCGAGCAGTACTTC.

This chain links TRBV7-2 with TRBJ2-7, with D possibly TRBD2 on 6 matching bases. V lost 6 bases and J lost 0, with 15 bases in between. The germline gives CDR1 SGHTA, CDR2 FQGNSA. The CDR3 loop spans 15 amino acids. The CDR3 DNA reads TGTGCCAGCAGGATCGGAGGGGCCTCCTCCTACGAGCAGTACTTC. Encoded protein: CASRIGGASSYEQYF. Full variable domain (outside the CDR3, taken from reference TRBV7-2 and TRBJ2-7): GAGVSQSPSNKVTEKGKDVELRCDPISGHTALYWYRQSLGQGLEFLIYFQGNSAPDKSGLPSDRFSAERTGGSVSTLTIQRTQQEDSAVYLCASRIGGASSYEQYFGPGTRLTVT.

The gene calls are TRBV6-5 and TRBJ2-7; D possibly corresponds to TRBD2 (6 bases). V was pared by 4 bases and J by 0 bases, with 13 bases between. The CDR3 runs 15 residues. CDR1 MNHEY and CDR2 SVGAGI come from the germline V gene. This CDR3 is CASSSPGLISYEQYF. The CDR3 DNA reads TGTGCCAGCAGTTCCCCGGGACTCATCTCCTACGAGCAGTACTTC.

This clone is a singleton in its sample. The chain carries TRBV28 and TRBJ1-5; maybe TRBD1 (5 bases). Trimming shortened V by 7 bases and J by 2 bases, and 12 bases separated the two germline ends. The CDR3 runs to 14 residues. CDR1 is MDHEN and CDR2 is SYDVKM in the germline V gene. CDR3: CASILLGGNQPQHF. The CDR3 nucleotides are TGTGCCAGCATCCTCTTAGGGGGCAATCAGCCCCAGCATTTT.

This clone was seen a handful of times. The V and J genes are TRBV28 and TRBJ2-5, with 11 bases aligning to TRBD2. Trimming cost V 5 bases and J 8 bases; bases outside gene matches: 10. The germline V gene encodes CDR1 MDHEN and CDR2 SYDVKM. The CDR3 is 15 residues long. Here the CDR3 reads CASSTSLAGARTQYF. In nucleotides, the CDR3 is TGTGCCAGCAGTACCTCACTAGCGGGGGCAAGAACCCAGTACTTC.

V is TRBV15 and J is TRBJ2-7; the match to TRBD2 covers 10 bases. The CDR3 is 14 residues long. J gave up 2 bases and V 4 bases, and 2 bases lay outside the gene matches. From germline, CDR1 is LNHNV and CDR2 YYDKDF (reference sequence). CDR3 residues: CATSKGLATYEQYF. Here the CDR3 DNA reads TGTGCCACCAGCAAGGGACTAGCGACCTACGAGCAGTACTTC.

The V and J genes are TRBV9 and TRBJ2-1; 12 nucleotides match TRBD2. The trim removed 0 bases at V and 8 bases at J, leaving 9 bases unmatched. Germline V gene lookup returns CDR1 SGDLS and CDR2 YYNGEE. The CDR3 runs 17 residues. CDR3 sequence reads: CASSVGLAGGPGYEQFF. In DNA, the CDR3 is TGTGCCAGCAGCGTAGGGCTAGCGGGAGGGCCGGGTTATGAGCAGTTCTTC.

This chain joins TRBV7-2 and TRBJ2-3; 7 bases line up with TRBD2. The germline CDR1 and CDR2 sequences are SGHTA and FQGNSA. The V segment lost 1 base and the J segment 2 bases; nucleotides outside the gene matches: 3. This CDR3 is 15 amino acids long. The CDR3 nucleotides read TGTGCCAGCAGCTTAGACGCGGGAGTCACAGATACGCAGTATTTT. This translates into CASSLDAGVTDTQYF.

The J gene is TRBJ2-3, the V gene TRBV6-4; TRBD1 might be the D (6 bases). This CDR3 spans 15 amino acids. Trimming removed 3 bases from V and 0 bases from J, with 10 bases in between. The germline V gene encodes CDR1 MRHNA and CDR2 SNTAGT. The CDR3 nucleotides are TGTGCCAGCAGTGAGGTCCAGGGGAGCACAGATACGCAGTATTTT. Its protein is CASSEVQGSTDTQYF.

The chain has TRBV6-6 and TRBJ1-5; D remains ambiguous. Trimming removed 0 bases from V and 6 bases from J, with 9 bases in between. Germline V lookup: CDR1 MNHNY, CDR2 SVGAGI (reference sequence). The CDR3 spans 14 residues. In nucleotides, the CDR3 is TGTGCCAGCAGTTACTCGGAGGGAAGTCAGCCCCAGCATTTT. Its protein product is CASSYSEGSQPQHF.

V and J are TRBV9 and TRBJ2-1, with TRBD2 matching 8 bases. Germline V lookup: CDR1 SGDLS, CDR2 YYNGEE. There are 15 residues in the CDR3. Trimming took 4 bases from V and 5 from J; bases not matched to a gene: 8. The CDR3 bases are TGTGCCAGCAGCTTAGAAGGGACTAGTCACAATGAGCAGTTCTTC. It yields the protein CASSLEGTSHNEQFF.

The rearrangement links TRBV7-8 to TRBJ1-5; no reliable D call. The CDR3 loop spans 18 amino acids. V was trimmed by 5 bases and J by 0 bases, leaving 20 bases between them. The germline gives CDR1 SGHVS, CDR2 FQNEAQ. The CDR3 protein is CASSLARYAPYSNQPQHF. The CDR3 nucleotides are TGTGCCAGCAGCCTCGCTCGGTATGCGCCCTATAGCAATCAGCCCCAGCATTTT. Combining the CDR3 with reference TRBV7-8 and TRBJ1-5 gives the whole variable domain GAGVSQSPRYKVAKRGQDVALRCDPISGHVSLFWYQQALGQGPEFLTYFQNEAQLDKSGLPSDRFFAERPEGSVSTLKIQRTQQEDSAVYLCASSLARYAPYSNQPQHFGDGTRLSIL.

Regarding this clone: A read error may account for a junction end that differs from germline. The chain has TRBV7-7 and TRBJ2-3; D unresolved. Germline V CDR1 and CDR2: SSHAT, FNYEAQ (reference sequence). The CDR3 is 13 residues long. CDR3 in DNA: TGTGCTAGCAGCCCCCCGGGCACAGATACGCAGTATTTT. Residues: CASSPPGTDTQYF.

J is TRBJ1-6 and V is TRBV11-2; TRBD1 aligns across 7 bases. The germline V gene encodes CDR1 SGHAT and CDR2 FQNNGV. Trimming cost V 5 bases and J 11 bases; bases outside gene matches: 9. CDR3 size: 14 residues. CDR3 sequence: CASSPRQGGTPLHF. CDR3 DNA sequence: TGTGCCAGCAGCCCCCGACAGGGCGGCACACCCCTCCACTTT.